Below, 18 T cell receptor beta chains from the same sample are listed, as sequenced in a study of OX40 agonist ivuxolimab in advanced cancers. The method was immunoSEQ multiplex PCR; TCRdb's version includes in-frame clones alone and lacks a portion of them. In the table there are about 65,000 clones, over 85% of which are singletons. Sequenced material: CD4+ or CD8+ T cells sorted from blood, taken in a trial of the OX40 agonist ivuxolimab. The origin of the receptors is an adult with an advanced solid tumor such as melanoma, head and neck, liver or kidney cancer.

The rearrangement uses TRBV6-1 and TRBJ1-5; possibly TRBD1 for D (5 bases). Germline V gene data show CDR1 as MNHNS and CDR2 as SASEGT. The CDR3 contains 15 residues. Trimming stripped 2 bases from V and 4 bases from J, with 12 bases between. Here the CDR3 DNA reads TGTGCCAGCAGTGAATGGGGACGGGGAAATCAGCCCCAGCATTTT. It codes for CASSEWGRGNQPQHF.

This sequence joins TRBV11-2 and TRBJ1-1; TRBD1 agrees at 7 bases. V was pared by 3 bases and J by 3 bases, with 10 bases of the junction left unmatched. Germline V CDR1 and CDR2: SGHAT, FQNNGV. This CDR3 comprises 16 residues. CDR3 DNA sequence: TGTGCCAGCAGCTTGGGGATGGACAGGCTTTACACTGAAGCTTTCTTT. This translates into CASSLGMDRLYTEAFF.

The V and J genes are TRBV11-2 and TRBJ1-3; TRBD1 might be the D (6 bases). CDR3 length: 17 amino acids. Looked up from germline, CDR1 is SGHAT and CDR2 is FQNNGV. V shed 3 bases and J shed 4 bases, with 19 bases lying between them. CDR3 sequence reads: CASSLAIRQEPGNTIYF. Written as DNA, the CDR3 is TGTGCCAGCAGCTTGGCAATCCGACAGGAGCCAGGAAACACCATATATTTT.

The genes are TRBV6-1 and TRBJ1-2, with 7 nucleotides matching TRBD1. The V gene end was trimmed by 6 bases and the J gene end by 8 bases; junction bases not matched to a gene: 12. The CDR3 spans 14 residues. The germline V gene encodes CDR1 MNHNS and CDR2 SASEGT. CDR3 sequence (DNA): TGTGCCAGCAGGGCTAGTACAGGGGTAGGAGGCTACACCTTC. It specifies CASRASTGVGGYTF.

The V gene is TRBV4-2, the J gene TRBJ1-6; maybe TRBD1 (6 bases). Germline CDR1 and CDR2: LGHNA and YNFKEQ. Trimming pared 1 base from V and 7 bases from J, leaving 11 bases between. The CDR3 has 15 residues. CDR3 nucleotide sequence: TGTGCCAGCAGCCAAGCAGGGGAGAGGAATTCACCCCTCCACTTT. Encoded protein: CASSQAGERNSPLHF.

The chain is built from TRBV18 and TRBJ2-5, with TRBD1 matching 7 bases. The closer fit of TRBJ2-7 to the DNA end suggests the J call may be wrong. The CDR3 has 13 amino acids. Germline lookup yields CDR1 KGHSH and CDR2 LQKENI. CDR3 coding DNA: TGTGCCAGCTCACCGGGGACAGAATACGAGCAGTACTTC. It encodes CASSPGTEYEQYF.

V gene TRBV6-6 combines with J gene TRBJ2-3, with D possibly matching TRBD2 (7 bases). Germline loops: CDR1 MNHNY, CDR2 SVGAGI (reference sequence). This CDR3 is 15 amino acids long. The germline V and J ends were trimmed by 7 bases and 4 bases, with 18 bases remaining between them. The CDR3 protein is CASTPSAGAPDTQYF. The CDR3 DNA reads as TGTGCCAGCACCCCCTCCGCGGGGGCCCCAGATACGCAGTATTTT.

The rearrangement joins TRBV6-1 to TRBJ1-5, with 8 bases identical to TRBD1. The germline V gene encodes CDR1 MNHNS and CDR2 SASEGT. The V gene end was trimmed by 3 bases and the J gene end by 3 bases; junction bases not matched to a gene: 1. There are 14 residues in the CDR3. CDR3 bases: TGTGCCAGCAGTGAGACAGGGGTCAATCAGCCCCAGCATTTT. Translating it yields CASSETGVNQPQHF.

The chain has TRBV4-1 and TRBJ1-6, with D unclear. The CDR3 is made up of 12 amino acids. Trimming shortened V by 0 bases and J by 16 bases, and 10 bases separated the two germline ends. Per germline, CDR1 MGHRA and CDR2 YSYEKL. CDR3 region: CASSQDIRVLHF. The CDR3 DNA reads TGCGCCAGCAGCCAAGATATTAGAGTTCTCCACTTT.

The genes are TRBV4-1 and TRBJ1-5, with 8 bases aligning to TRBD1. CDR3 size: 18 residues. V gave up 4 bases and J gave up 0 bases; unmatched junction bases: 11. The germline V gene encodes CDR1 MGHRA and CDR2 YSYEKL. The CDR3 spells CASSLGQGASYSNQPQHF. The DNA for the CDR3 is TGCGCCAGCAGCCTCGGGCAGGGGGCAAGCTATAGCAATCAGCCCCAGCATTTT.

This chain uses TRBV19 with TRBJ2-4, with a tentative D call TRBD2 (5 bases). CDR1 is LNHDA, CDR2 SQIVND, per germline (reference sequence). The CDR3 consists of 15 residues. V dropped 4 bases and J dropped 0 bases, with 10 bases sitting between them. CDR3 bases: TGTGCCAGTAGTAACCTCGGACTAGCCAAAAACATTCAGTACTTC. Translating it yields CASSNLGLAKNIQYF.

This clone appeared a single time. The J gene is TRBJ2-7, the V gene TRBV7-2, with D maybe TRBD1 (5 bases). Between the trimmed V and J ends, which lost 4 bases and 6 bases, there was a span of 16 bases. There are 14 residues in the CDR3. Germline lookup yields CDR1 SGHTA and CDR2 FQGNSA. The CDR3 region is CASSSDDQGPEQYF. CDR3 nucleotide sequence: TGTGCCAGCAGCTCAGATGATCAGGGCCCCGAGCAGTACTTC.

The genes are TRBV5-4 and TRBJ2-1, with TRBD1 as a possible D gene (6 bases). The V end was cut by 0 bases, the J end by 3 bases, with 7 bases between. CDR3 length: 14 amino acids. Germline V lookup: CDR1 SGHNT, CDR2 YYREEE (reference sequence). The CDR3 DNA sequence: TGTGCCAGCAGCTTGGAAGGGGGCTACAATGAGCAGTTCTTC. Amino acids: CASSLEGGYNEQFF.

The J gene is TRBJ2-7, the V gene TRBV5-1, with TRBD2 identical over 9 bases. The CDR3 covers 13 residues. J gave up 6 bases and V 7 bases, and 8 bases lay outside the gene matches. Germline V CDR1 and CDR2: SGHRS, YFSETQ. This chain's CDR3 is CASRTGSGGEQYF. The CDR3 DNA reads as TGCGCCAGCCGGACAGGTAGCGGGGGCGAGCAGTACTTC.

The chain is built from TRBV20-1 and TRBJ1-2; D may be TRBD1 (5 bases). Germline-derived CDR1 and CDR2 are DFQATT and SNEGSKA (reference sequence). Deletions cut 5 bases from V and 4 bases from J, with 8 bases between. There are 11 residues in the CDR3. The chain's CDR3 is CSADRVYGYTF. CDR3 nucleotides: TGCAGTGCTGACAGAGTCTATGGCTACACCTTC.

The V gene is TRBV6-5, the J gene TRBJ2-2; 10 nucleotides align to TRBD1. V lost 6 bases to trimming and J lost 7 bases; unmatched junction nucleotides: 5. CDR1 and CDR2 (germline): MNHEY, SVGAGI. This CDR3 is 14 amino acids long. CDR3 sequence: CASSDRGLIGELFF. The CDR3 DNA is TGTGCCAGCAGCGACAGGGGGCTGATCGGGGAGCTGTTTTTT.

The chain has TRBV5-4 and TRBJ1-2, with D unclear. The V gene's germline CDR1 is SGHNT and CDR2 YYREEE (reference sequence). V shed 4 bases and J shed 5 bases, with 12 bases lying between them. The CDR3 spans 13 residues. This CDR3 reads CASSDEAAYGYTF. Written as DNA, the CDR3 is TGTGCCAGCAGCGACGAGGCGGCGTATGGCTACACCTTC.

J is TRBJ1-6 and V is TRBV19; D may be TRBD1 (5 bases). Germline assignment: CDR1 LNHDA and CDR2 SQIVND (reference sequence). V was shortened by 5 bases and J by 3 bases, with 5 bases between the two germline ends. The CDR3 has 13 amino acids. For the CDR3, the DNA is TGTGCCAGTAGTGACAGCTATAATTCACCCCTCCACTTT. It is translated as CASSDSYNSPLHF.